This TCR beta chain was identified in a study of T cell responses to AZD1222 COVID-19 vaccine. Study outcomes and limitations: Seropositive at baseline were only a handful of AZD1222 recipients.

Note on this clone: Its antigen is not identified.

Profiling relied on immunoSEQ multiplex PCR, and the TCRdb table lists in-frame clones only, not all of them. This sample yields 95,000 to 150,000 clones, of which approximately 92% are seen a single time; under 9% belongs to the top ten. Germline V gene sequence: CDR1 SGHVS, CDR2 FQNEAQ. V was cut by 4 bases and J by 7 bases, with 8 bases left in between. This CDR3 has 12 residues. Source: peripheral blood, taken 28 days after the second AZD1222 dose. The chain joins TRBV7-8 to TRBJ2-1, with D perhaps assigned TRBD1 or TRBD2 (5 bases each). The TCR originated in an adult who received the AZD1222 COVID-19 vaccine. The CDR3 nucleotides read TGTGCCAGCAGCTGGGACCGAAATGAGCAGTTCTTC. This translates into CASSWDRNEQFF.